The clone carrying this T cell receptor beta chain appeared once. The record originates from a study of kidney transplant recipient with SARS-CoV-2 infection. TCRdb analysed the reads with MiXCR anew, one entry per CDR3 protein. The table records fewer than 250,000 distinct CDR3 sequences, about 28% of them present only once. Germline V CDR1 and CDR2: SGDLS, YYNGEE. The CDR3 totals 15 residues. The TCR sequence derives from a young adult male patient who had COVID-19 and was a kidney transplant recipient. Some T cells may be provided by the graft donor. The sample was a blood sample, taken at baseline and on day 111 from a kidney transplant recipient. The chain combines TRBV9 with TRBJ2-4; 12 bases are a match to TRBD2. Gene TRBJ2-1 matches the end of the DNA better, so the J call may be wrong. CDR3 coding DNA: TGTGCCAGCAGCGCACTAGCGGGAGGAGGAAGTGAGCAGTTCTTC. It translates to CASSALAGGGSEQFF.